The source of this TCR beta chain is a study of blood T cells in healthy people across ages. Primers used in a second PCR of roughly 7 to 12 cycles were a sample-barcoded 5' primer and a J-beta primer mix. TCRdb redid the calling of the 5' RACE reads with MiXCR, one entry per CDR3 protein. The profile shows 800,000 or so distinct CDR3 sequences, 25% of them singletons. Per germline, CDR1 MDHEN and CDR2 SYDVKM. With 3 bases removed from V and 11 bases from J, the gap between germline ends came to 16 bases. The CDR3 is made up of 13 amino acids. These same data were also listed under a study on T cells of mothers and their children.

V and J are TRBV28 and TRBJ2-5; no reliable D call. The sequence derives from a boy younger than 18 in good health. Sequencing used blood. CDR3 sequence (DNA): TGTGCCAGCAGTTTCCGGAAAACCTACGAACAGTACTTC. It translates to CASSFRKTYEQYF. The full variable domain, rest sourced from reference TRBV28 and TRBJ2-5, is DVKVTQSSRYLVKRTGEKVFLECVQDMDHENMFWYRQDPGLGLRLIYFSYDVKMKEKGDIPEGYSVSREKKERFSLILESASTNQTSMYLCASSFRKTYEQYFGPGTRLLVL.